The present T cell receptor (beta chain) was sequenced within a study of blood T cells in healthy people across ages. Study-wide background: Per two T cells, about one barcoded beta molecule was captured through template switching. Study-level points and caveats: Roughly linear age-related decline in beta diversity appeared, significant by age around 40.

Healthy Caucasians from Russia aged about 6 to 95 served as donors. Alongside a J-beta primer mix, a sample-barcoded 5' primer served in a second PCR lasting 7 to 11 cycles. TCRdb re-derived calls from the 5' RACE reads in MiXCR, one entry per CDR3 protein. The data show 1.5 million or so distinct CDR3 sequences, approximately 42% seen once. The CDR3 contains 15 residues. Trimming removed 6 bases from V and 10 bases from J; junction bases left unmatched: 10. A note on this clonotype: Its target is unknown.

The chain uses TRBV12-3 or TRBV12-4 and TRBJ1-6; TRBD1 matches at 9 bases. The sequence derives from a woman aged 18-30 years in good health. Sequenced: blood. CDR3 sequence reads: CASRPGQGKGSPLHF. CDR3 DNA: TGTGCCAGCAGACCGGGACAGGGAAAAGGATCACCCCTCCACTTT.